This T cell receptor (beta chain) was recovered during a study of blood T cells in healthy people across ages. Study details: Capturing about one barcoded beta molecule per two T cells was achieved by template switching. Points from the study as a whole: Possibly, changes in expanded clonotypes were confounded because donor CMV status was unknown.

Through a sample-barcoded 5' primer and a J-beta primer mix, a second PCR was run for roughly 7 to 12 cycles. The template-switch adaptor, which had 12 random nucleotides, put a tag on each cDNA molecule. TCRdb independently ran MiXCR on the 5' RACE reads; one entry per CDR3 protein. Of about 1,400,000 distinct CDR3 sequences listed, 59% are singletons. V was cut by 0 bases and J by 2 bases, with 12 bases left in between. There are 16 residues in the CDR3. CDR1 and CDR2 from the germline V gene are MNHEY and SVGEGT. Donor samples were obtained from healthy Caucasian individuals from Russia, aged about 6 to 100. About this clonotype itself: Antigen unknown.

This clonotype was obtained from a man aged 18-30 years in good health. The chain has TRBV6-2 or TRBV6-3 and TRBJ2-3; D is perhaps TRBD2 (5 bases). The sequenced sample consisted of blood. CDR3 sequence reads: CASSYSERTDTDTQYF. The DNA of the CDR3 is TGTGCCAGCAGTTACTCGGAGCGGACCGACACAGATACGCAGTATTTT.